This TCR beta chain was observed in a study of cytomegalovirus exposure and HLA in healthy donors. Study summary: From about 179 million T cells, an earlier analysis saw some 120 million unique TCR beta sequences.

This clone occurred a few times. The PCR used 60 Vbeta and 13 Jbeta primers. Assay: immunoSEQ multiplex PCR; the TCRdb copy retains only in-frame clones and omits some. The data contain 60,000 to 90,000 clones, approximately 67% of them singletons. The specimen sequenced was PBMCs. This clonotype was obtained from a man between 35 and 55 years old in good health and CMV-seropositive.

The CDR3, as DNA: TGTGCCATCAGTCCTCAAACAGGGCGTGGGGCGTACGAGCAGTACTTC. It translates to CAISPQTGRGAYEQYF. V gene TRBV10-3 combines with J gene TRBJ2-7, with a weak D call TRBD1 (6 bases). The CDR3 runs to 16 residues. The germline V gene encodes CDR1 ENHRY and CDR2 SYGVKD. V was shortened by 5 bases and J by 4 bases, with 21 bases between the two germline ends.